Listed here are 27 T cell receptor beta chains from one sample, sequenced in a study of CD8 T cells in ankylosing spondylitis. From the 5' RACE reads, TCRdb called clonotypes with MiXCR, one entry per CDR3 protein. The sample yields 250,000 to 350,000 distinct CDR3 sequences, roughly 20% seen once. Sequenced input: blood, either unsorted or a sorted T cell fraction (not recorded which). The receptors stem from a female donor with ankylosing spondylitis or in good health (not recorded which).

This clonotype turned up a few times. The chain uses TRBV7-2 and TRBJ1-3, with D hard to call. CDR1 is SGHTA and CDR2 is FQGNSA in the germline V gene. The CDR3 is 15 amino acids. Trimming cost V 1 base and J 0 bases, with 7 bases left between them. CDR3 residues: CASSLVTPSGNTIYF. DNA of the CDR3: TGTGCCAGCAGCTTAGTTACCCCCTCTGGAAACACCATATATTTT.

This clonotype came up a few times. As DNA, the CDR3 is TGTGCCATCACTCTCCGAGGGGATGGCTATGGCTACACCTTC. Translation gives CAITLRGDGYGYTF. J is TRBJ1-2 and V is TRBV10-3, with D possibly matching TRBD1 (5 bases). The germline CDR1 and CDR2 sequences are ENHRY and SYGVKD. Trimming stripped 7 bases from V and 4 bases from J, with 16 bases between. This CDR3 spans 14 amino acids.

Concerning this clonotype itself: At one end the junction does not follow the germline gene, possibly because of a read error. The J gene is TRBJ2-1, the V gene TRBV7-2; 13 bases line up with TRBD2. The CDR3 spans 17 residues. CDR1 SGHTA and CDR2 FQGNSA come from the germline V gene. The CDR3 loop is CASSLAGTSGTYNEQFF. CDR3 in DNA: TGTGCCAGCAGCCTAGCAGGGACTAGCGGGACTTACAATGAGCAGTTCTTC.

Only a few counts were recorded for this clonotype. V and J are TRBV6-5 and TRBJ1-1; 9 nucleotides agree with TRBD1. The CDR3 contains 15 residues. CDR1 is MNHEY and CDR2 is SVGAGI in the germline V gene. V lost 3 bases, J lost 6 bases, and 8 bases stayed unmatched. Written as DNA, the CDR3 is TGTGCCAGCAGTTATCCGGACAGGGGCGACGCTGAAGCTTTCTTT. Protein sequence: CASSYPDRGDAEAFF.

V usage is TRBV12-3 or TRBV12-4 and J usage is TRBJ2-5; TRBD1 matches 7 bases. The CDR3 has 14 amino acids. Trimming cost V 5 bases and J 3 bases; bases outside gene matches: 6. CDR3 DNA: TGTGCCAGCAGTCCCCGACAGGGTAAAGAGACCCAGTACTTC. This translates into CASSPRQGKETQYF.

V and J are TRBV9 and TRBJ2-7; 8 bases are a match to TRBD1. V trimming: 3 bases; J trimming: 2 bases; junction bases outside the gene matches: 4. The CDR3 is 14 amino acids. Germline values: CDR1 SGDLS, CDR2 YYNGEE. CDR3 in amino acids: CASSETGGPYEQYF. The CDR3 DNA is TGTGCCAGCAGCGAAACAGGGGGGCCCTACGAGCAGTACTTC.

The CDR3 sequence is CAWSVGSDLNSPLHF. The CDR3 coding sequence is TGTGCCTGGAGTGTGGGCAGCGATCTTAATTCACCCCTCCACTTT. V is TRBV30 and J is TRBJ1-6; D is ambiguous. Trimming pared 0 bases from V and 6 bases from J, leaving 12 bases between. The CDR3 is made up of 15 amino acids. Germline V gene data show CDR1 as GTSNPN and CDR2 as SVGIG (reference sequence). Using reference TRBV30 and TRBJ1-6 for the parts outside the CDR3, the full variable domain is SQTIHQWPATLVQPVGSPLSLECTVEGTSNPNLYWYRQAAGRGLQLLFYSVGIGQISSEVPQNLSASRPQDRQFILSSKKLLLSDSGFYLCAWSVGSDLNSPLHFGNGTRLTVT.

This clonotype was picked up a small number of times. The DNA of the CDR3 is TGTGCCAGCAGCTTCGACAGGGAGCTAAACACCATATATTTT. This translates into CASSFDRELNTIYF. The chain is built from TRBV7-2 and TRBJ1-3, with 7 bases matching TRBD1. J lost 6 bases, V lost 3 bases, and 5 bases had no gene match. Germline CDR1 is SGHTA and CDR2 is FQGNSA. The CDR3 loop spans 14 amino acids.

This clonotype has a count of ten or more. CDR3 loop: CSAPEAGKQFF. The CDR3, as DNA: TGCAGTGCCCCCGAGGCGGGAAAACAGTTCTTC. The rearrangement links TRBV20-1 to TRBJ2-1; D may be TRBD2 (6 bases). The CDR3 is made up of 11 amino acids. V was clipped by 6 bases and J by 13 bases, with 16 bases between them. Germline CDR1 is DFQATT and CDR2 is SNEGSKA (reference sequence).

The chain recombines TRBV29-1 with TRBJ2-3; D not certain. V lost 0 bases and J 0 bases, leaving 7 bases between the germline ends. Germline CDR1 reads SQVTM; CDR2 reads ANQGSEA. This CDR3 comprises 14 residues. DNA for the CDR3: TGCAGCGTTGAAGAGTGGGGAAGCACAGATACGCAGTATTTT. Its protein product is CSVEEWGSTDTQYF.

This clonotype was observed a handful of times. This chain links TRBV29-1 with TRBJ1-2, with 7 bases matching TRBD1. The CDR3 is made up of 12 amino acids. Germline values: CDR1 SQVTM, CDR2 ANQGSEA. V shed 7 bases and J 2 bases; nucleotides not matched to a gene: 4. In DNA form, the CDR3 reads TGCAGCGCCTGGGGACAGAACTATGGCTACACCTTC. Protein: CSAWGQNYGYTF.

CDR3 in amino acids: CASEGFDGELFF. The CDR3, as DNA: TGTGCCAGCGAGGGGTTTGACGGGGAGCTGTTTTTT. V usage is TRBV11-3 and J usage is TRBJ2-2; D possibly uses TRBD1 or TRBD2 (5 bases each). With 8 bases removed from V and 7 bases from J, the gap between germline ends came to 11 bases. CDR3 size: 12 residues. Germline V CDR1 and CDR2: SGHNT, YENEEA.

The rearrangement uses TRBV10-2 and TRBJ2-5; 7 bases align to TRBD2. This CDR3 has 14 residues. J gave up 6 bases and V 3 bases, and 7 bases lay outside the gene matches. In germline, CDR1 is WSHSY, CDR2 SAAADI. The DNA of the CDR3 is TGCGCCAGCAGTGATGTGGGGGGGTTCAAGACCCAGTACTTC. Its translation: CASSDVGGFKTQYF.

V is TRBV6-2 or TRBV6-3 and J is TRBJ2-7; D perhaps matches TRBD2 (7 bases). The CDR3 is made up of 21 amino acids. Germline CDR1 and CDR2: MNHEY and SVGEGT. V was pared by 7 bases and J by 2 bases, with 36 bases between. The CDR3 DNA reads TGTGCCAGCACTCCGGAGGGACACCCAGAGGTATCGGCGGGAGTTACCTACGAGCAGTACTTC. This translates into CASTPEGHPEVSAGVTYEQYF.

The rearrangement links TRBV5-1 to TRBJ2-1, with 8 bases that match TRBD2. The length of the CDR3 is 15 residues. CDR1 is SGHRS and CDR2 is YFSETQ in the germline V gene. Losses at the gene ends were 3 bases for V and 5 bases for J; bases not matched to a gene: 7. CDR3 residues: CASSSGLVSDNEQFF. In nucleotides, the CDR3 is TGCGCCAGCAGCTCGGGACTAGTCTCAGACAATGAGCAGTTCTTC.

This clonotype was counted at least ten times. This CDR3 reads CSAFVGSSETQYF. The CDR3 nucleotides read TGCAGTGCTTTTGTAGGGAGTTCAGAGACCCAGTACTTC. The chain combines TRBV20-1 with TRBJ2-5, with D tentatively TRBD2 (5 bases). Trimming took 5 bases from V and 4 from J, leaving 14 bases between them. This CDR3 comprises 13 residues. Germline CDR1 DFQATT, CDR2 SNEGSKA (reference sequence).

This clonotype has just a few counts. The genes are TRBV19 and TRBJ1-6; D call uncertain. CDR1 is LNHDA, CDR2 SQIVND, per germline (reference sequence). The CDR3 sequence is 15 residues long. Trimming removed 6 bases at V and 0 bases at J, with 9 bases between. This chain's CDR3 is CASRGRSSYNSPLHF. CDR3 nucleotides: TGTGCCAGTAGGGGCAGGAGCTCCTATAATTCACCCCTCCACTTT.

This clonotype was seen a few times. The chain uses TRBV20-1 and TRBJ1-6; the D is unclear. V was cut by 2 bases and J by 6 bases, with 8 bases left in between. The germline V gene has CDR1 DFQATT and CDR2 SNEGSKA (reference sequence). CDR3 size: 13 residues. CDR3 in amino acids: CSARSNTNSPLHF. The CDR3 DNA reads TGCAGTGCTAGATCAAACACTAATTCACCCCTCCACTTT.

This clonotype was observed a few times. The gene calls are TRBV20-1 and TRBJ2-1; 7 nucleotides line up with TRBD2. Germline CDR1 DFQATT, CDR2 SNEGSKA (reference sequence). CDR3 length equals 17 residues. Unmatched junction bases numbered 10, after V lost 2 bases and J lost 0 bases. The CDR3 DNA reads TGCAGTGCTAGAAGGCTAGCGGACTATCGCTCCTACAATGAGCAGTTCTTC. Protein product: CSARRLADYRSYNEQFF.

This clonotype was counted a few times. The chain links TRBV6-6 to TRBJ2-1; 9 bases are shared with TRBD2. The CDR3 loop spans 13 amino acids. The ends lost 8 bases at V and 9 bases at J; junction bases unmatched: 8. CDR1 MNHNY and CDR2 SVGAGI come from the germline V gene (reference sequence). The DNA of the CDR3 is TGTGCCAGCGGCAAGCGGGAGGTGGGTGAGCAGTTCTTC. Its protein product is CASGKREVGEQFF.

The chain is built from TRBV20-1 and TRBJ2-3; D not certain. The CDR3 spans 14 residues. CDR1 and CDR2 (germline): DFQATT, SNEGSKA (reference sequence). The V end lost 4 bases, the J end lost 1 base, and 12 bases lay between the germline ends. The CDR3 region has the DNA TGCAGTGCTATCGGAGACCAAGGCACAGATACGCAGTATTTT. Protein: CSAIGDQGTDTQYF.

This clonotype was recorded at least ten times. Written as DNA, the CDR3 is TGTGCCAGCAGTTTTGGGGGGGCCGACACCGGGGAGCTGTTTTTT. This sequence encodes CASSFGGADTGELFF. This chain links TRBV12-3 or TRBV12-4 with TRBJ2-2; D might be TRBD2 (7 bases). V lost 3 bases to trimming and J lost 3 bases, with 11 bases between them. This CDR3 comprises 15 residues.

This clonotype was recorded at least ten times. V and J are TRBV29-1 and TRBJ2-7; the D gene is possibly TRBD1 (5 bases). CDR3 size: 16 residues. The germline V gene has CDR1 SQVTM and CDR2 ANQGSEA. Trimming took off 5 bases at V and 5 bases at J, with 25 bases between the two ends. DNA for the CDR3: TGCAGCGTTCGTGGGTCCGTCCAGGGATCGGTCGACGAGCAGTACTTC. Its protein is CSVRGSVQGSVDEQYF.

This sequence joins TRBV25-1 and TRBJ1-1, with D perhaps matching TRBD1 (5 bases). Trimming took off 2 bases at V and 0 bases at J, with 10 bases between the two ends. The CDR3 length is 15 residues. The V gene's germline CDR1 is MGHDK and CDR2 SYGVNS. CDR3 loop: CASSERGNLNTEAFF. The CDR3 DNA is TGTGCCAGCAGTGAAAGGGGCAACCTGAACACTGAAGCTTTCTTT.

The sample holds one count of this clonotype. This sequence joins TRBV30 and TRBJ2-1; TRBD2 matches 8 bases. Germline CDR1 is GTSNPN and CDR2 is SVGIG (reference sequence). V lost 3 bases and J lost 2; bases outside the gene matches: 3. The CDR3 length is 14 residues. CDR3 sequence (DNA): TGTGCCTGGAGGGGACTAGGGCCCTACAATGAGCAGTTCTTC. It codes for CAWRGLGPYNEQFF.

V and J are TRBV3-1 and TRBJ1-2, with D unclear. Trimming took 4 bases from V and 7 from J, leaving 16 bases between them. CDR1 is LGHDT, CDR2 YNNKEL, per germline (reference sequence). CDR3 length equals 14 residues. CDR3 amino acids: CASSPATGLSGYTF. The CDR3 bases are TGTGCCAGCAGCCCGGCGACGGGTCTCTCTGGCTACACCTTC.

In its sample, this clonotype was seen a few times. The chain uses TRBV7-3 and TRBJ1-2; the D gene is possibly TRBD1 (6 bases). Trimming pared 3 bases from V and 8 bases from J, leaving 13 bases between. Germline-derived CDR1 and CDR2 are SGHTA and FQGTGA. CDR3 length: 13 amino acids. The CDR3 DNA follows: TGTGCCAGCAGCTTGAGGGCAGGGGACGGCTACACCTTC. Residues: CASSLRAGDGYTF. The full variable domain, its missing parts supplied by reference TRBV7-3 and TRBJ1-2, is GAGVSQTPSNKVTEKGKYVELRCDPISGHTALYWYRQSLGQGPEFLIYFQGTGAADDSGLPNDRFFAVRPEGSVSTLKIQRTERGDSAVYLCASSLRAGDGYTFGSGTRLTVV.